These 26 T cell receptor beta chains came from one sample sequenced in a study of radiotherapy plus CTLA-4 blockade in lung cancer. Here immunoSEQ multiplex PCR was the method, and the copy in TCRdb shows in-frame clones only, minus some. The data show tens of thousands of clones, roughly 79% seen once. Material: peripheral blood, obtained from a patient treated with radiotherapy plus ipilimumab. These receptor sequences come from a human donor with non-small cell lung cancer who had a partial response to radiotherapy plus ipilimumab. Some clones in this sample may be carry-over from other donors' samples.

This clone appeared once. The rearrangement joins TRBV5-1 to TRBJ2-5; 8 bases map to TRBD2. After removal of 4 bases from V and 5 bases from J, the junction contained 13 bases not matched to a gene. CDR3 size: 16 residues. The germline gives CDR1 SGHRS, CDR2 YFSETQ. DNA for the CDR3: TGCGCCAGCAGCCCAGTAGCAGCGGGAGAGGGGGAGACCCAGTACTTC. As protein: CASSPVAAGEGETQYF.

This rearrangement joins TRBV7-3 to TRBJ2-2; weak D call: TRBD2 (7 bases). Looked up from germline, CDR1 is SGHTA and CDR2 is FQGTGA. V shed 8 bases and J shed 5 bases, with 27 bases lying between them. The CDR3 extends over 18 amino acids. CDR3 sequence (DNA): TGTGCCAGCGCCCCAAGGATTGGCGGGGGCGCAGGGACCGGGGAGCTGTTTTTT. This sequence encodes CASAPRIGGGAGTGELFF. Together with reference TRBV7-3 and TRBJ2-2, the CDR3 gives the full variable domain: GAGVSQTPSNKVTEKGKYVELRCDPISGHTALYWYRQSLGQGPEFLIYFQGTGAADDSGLPNDRFFAVRPEGSVSTLKIQRTERGDSAVYLCASAPRIGGGAGTGELFFGEGSRLTVL.

The chain is built from TRBV7-9 and TRBJ2-1, with D perhaps matching TRBD2 (5 bases). The V gene's germline CDR1 is SEHNR and CDR2 FQNEAQ (reference sequence). The CDR3 contains 17 residues. Trimming removed 4 bases at V and 6 bases at J, with 22 bases between. Here the CDR3 reads CASSSPRGSNPSNEQFF. CDR3 DNA sequence: TGTGCCAGCAGCTCTCCCCGAGGGAGCAACCCGTCCAATGAGCAGTTCTTC.

The J gene is TRBJ2-1, the V gene TRBV5-1, with a tentative D call TRBD1 (6 bases). The CDR3 has 14 residues. The germline gives CDR1 SGHRS, CDR2 YFSETQ. Trimming shortened V by 4 bases and J by 2 bases, and 10 bases separated the two germline ends. The CDR3 sequence: CASSVGQTYNEQFF. For the CDR3, the DNA is TGCGCCAGCAGCGTAGGACAGACCTACAATGAGCAGTTCTTC. The complete variable domain, with remaining parts taken from reference TRBV5-1 and TRBJ2-1, reads KAGVTQTPRYLIKTRGQQVTLSCSPISGHRSVSWYQQTPGQGLQFLFEYFSETQRNKGNFPGRFSGRQFSNSRSEMNVSTLELGDSALYLCASSVGQTYNEQFFGPGTRLTVL.

The V and J genes are TRBV5-4 and TRBJ2-5; the match to TRBD2 covers 9 bases. V lost 4 bases to trimming and J lost 5 bases; unmatched junction nucleotides: 6. CDR3 length equals 14 residues. Germline V gene lookup returns CDR1 SGHNT and CDR2 YYREEE (reference sequence). The CDR3 sequence: CASSLRLAVETQYF. As DNA, the CDR3 is TGTGCCAGCAGCCTCCGACTAGCGGTGGAGACCCAGTACTTC.

The CDR3 DNA reads as TGTGCCAGCAGTCGACCTCCGGGGGAGCAGTTCTTC. Encoded protein: CASSRPPGEQFF. The chain has TRBV28 and TRBJ2-1; a possible D gene is TRBD2 (5 bases). The V end lost 5 bases, the J end lost 10 bases, and 12 bases lay between the germline ends. The CDR3 contains 12 residues. In germline, CDR1 is MDHEN, CDR2 SYDVKM. Filled out from reference TRBV28 and TRBJ2-1, the complete variable domain reads DVKVTQSSRYLVKRTGEKVFLECVQDMDHENMFWYRQDPGLGLRLIYFSYDVKMKEKGDIPEGYSVSREKKERFSLILESASTNQTSMYLCASSRPPGEQFFGPGTRLTVL.

The chain joins TRBV6-6 to TRBJ1-2; 7 bases are shared with TRBD1. V shed 4 bases and J 3 bases; nucleotides not matched to a gene: 5. The CDR3 length is 14 residues. Germline V gives CDR1 MNHNY, CDR2 SVGAGI (reference sequence). Written as DNA, the CDR3 is TGTGCCAGCAGTTCGGGACAGACCCACTATGGCTACACCTTC. Translated: CASSSGQTHYGYTF.

The chain joins TRBV25-1 to TRBJ1-1; TRBD1 agrees at 9 bases. This CDR3 comprises 14 residues. With V trimmed by 4 bases and J by 0 bases, 0 bases remained unmatched. Germline loops: CDR1 MGHDK, CDR2 SYGVNS. CDR3 bases: TGTGCCAGCAGTGGGACAGGGGTGAACACTGAAGCTTTCTTT. It specifies CASSGTGVNTEAFF.

As to this clone: Other nucleotide sequences in the sample specify the same CDR3. V usage is TRBV5-1 and J usage is TRBJ2-1; 13 bases fit TRBD2. The V gene's germline CDR1 is SGHRS and CDR2 YFSETQ. The trim removed 4 bases at V and 5 bases at J, leaving 3 bases unmatched. This CDR3 has 15 residues. The CDR3 region has the DNA TGCGCCAGCAGCCTTGGGACTAGCGGGAACAATGAGCAGTTCTTC. This gives the protein CASSLGTSGNNEQFF.

The rearrangement joins TRBV20-1 to TRBJ2-7, with D tentatively TRBD1 (6 bases). The ends were cut back, 6 bases at V and 4 bases at J, with 10 bases in the middle. The CDR3 is made up of 11 amino acids. Germline V gene lookup returns CDR1 DFQATT and CDR2 SNEGSKA (reference sequence). CDR3 loop: CSARGFYEQYF. DNA for the CDR3: TGCAGTGCGAGGGGGTTTTACGAGCAGTACTTC.

The rearrangement links TRBV11-2 to TRBJ1-2; 7 bases agree with TRBD1. With V trimmed by 5 bases and J by 4 bases, 7 bases remained unmatched. Germline CDR1 and CDR2: SGHAT and FQNNGV. This CDR3 contains 14 residues. As DNA, the CDR3 is TGTGCCAGCAGCCGATCGGGACAGACCTATGGCTACACCTTC. The encoded protein is CASSRSGQTYGYTF. Supplemented by reference TRBV11-2 and TRBJ1-2, the full variable domain reads EAGVAQSPRYKIIEKRQSVAFWCNPISGHATLYWYQQILGQGPKLLIQFQNNGVVDDSQLPKDRFSAERLKGVDSTLKIQPAKLEDSAVYLCASSRSGQTYGYTFGSGTRLTVV.

The chain is built from TRBV11-3 and TRBJ1-6; D unresolved. The germline V gene has CDR1 SGHNT and CDR2 YENEEA. With 3 bases removed from V and 7 bases from J, the gap between germline ends came to 10 bases. The length of the CDR3 is 14 residues. As DNA, the CDR3 is TGTGCCAGCAGCTTCCTAGATAAGAATTCACCCCTCCACTTT. Translating it yields CASSFLDKNSPLHF.

This chain connects TRBV7-2 to TRBJ2-1, with 11 bases fitting TRBD2. This CDR3 is built from 16 residues. CDR1 SGHTA and CDR2 FQGNSA come from the germline V gene. Unmatched junction bases numbered 11, after V lost 5 bases and J lost 8 bases. CDR3 sequence (DNA): TGTGCCAGCAGCCTCAATAGCGGGAGGGCCGGAGATGAGCAGTTCTTC. This gives the protein CASSLNSGRAGDEQFF.

The rearrangement uses TRBV5-1 and TRBJ2-5, with D maybe TRBD2 (5 bases). CDR3 size: 16 residues. V lost 3 bases and J lost 2, with 17 bases in between. Germline V gene sequence: CDR1 SGHRS, CDR2 YFSETQ. For the CDR3, the DNA is TGCGCCAGCAGCTCGCCAACCGGGGTCCGGCAAGAGACCCAGTACTTC. Amino acids: CASSSPTGVRQETQYF.

The chain recombines TRBV9 with TRBJ2-3, with 14 bases identical to TRBD2. V was clipped by 4 bases and J by 6 bases; unmatched bases: 10. The CDR3 contains 17 residues. The germline gives CDR1 SGDLS, CDR2 YYNGEE. The CDR3 spells CASSFAGTSGSGDTQYF. The CDR3 DNA reads as TGTGCCAGCAGCTTCGCCGGGACTAGCGGGAGTGGGGATACGCAGTATTTT. Full variable domain (missing parts from reference TRBV9 and TRBJ2-3): DSGVTQTPKHLITATGQRVTLRCSPRSGDLSVYWYQQSLDQGLQFLIQYYNGEERAKGNILERFSAQQFPDLHSELNLSSLELGDSALYFCASSFAGTSGSGDTQYFGPGTRLTVL.

This chain links TRBV19 with TRBJ1-2, with 8 positions matching TRBD1. V lost 4 bases to trimming and J lost 8 bases; unmatched junction nucleotides: 21. The CDR3 is 18 residues long. Germline CDR1 LNHDA, CDR2 SQIVND (reference sequence). The CDR3 here is CASSKFRTGLNSGPGYTF. Here the CDR3 DNA reads TGTGCCAGTAGTAAATTCCGGACAGGGCTTAACAGTGGCCCCGGCTACACCTTC.

This chain joins TRBV11-2 and TRBJ2-2; D uncertain. This CDR3 is built from 12 residues. V gave up 5 bases and J gave up 7 bases, with 8 bases separating them. Germline V gene lookup returns CDR1 SGHAT and CDR2 FQNNGV. CDR3 DNA sequence: TGTGCCAGCAGCCCTCTTCGCGGGGAGCTGTTTTTT. It specifies CASSPLRGELFF.

The gene calls are TRBV7-9 and TRBJ2-2, with D possibly TRBD2 on 5 matching bases. The CDR3 is 16 residues long. Germline V gene sequence: CDR1 SEHNR, CDR2 FQNEAQ (reference sequence). V shed 6 bases and J shed 7 bases, with 21 bases lying between them. The CDR3 loop reads CASSNRGSALIGELFF. The CDR3 coding sequence is TGTGCCAGCAGTAACCGGGGTAGCGCTTTAATCGGGGAGCTGTTTTTT.

V gene TRBV9 combines with J gene TRBJ2-7, with 8 bases lining up with TRBD1. The CDR3 contains 17 residues. The V gene end was trimmed by 4 bases and the J gene end by 8 bases; junction bases not matched to a gene: 20. Per germline, CDR1 SGDLS and CDR2 YYNGEE. DNA of the CDR3: TGTGCCAGCAGCAAAAACTGGTGGGGACAGGAGGATGGGAAGCAGTACTTC. The encoded protein is CASSKNWWGQEDGKQYF.

The genes are TRBV10-3 and TRBJ2-7; 9 bases are shared with TRBD2. The ends lost 10 bases at V and 1 base at J; junction bases unmatched: 8. The germline V gene has CDR1 ENHRY and CDR2 SYGVKD. The CDR3 sequence is 14 residues long. CDR3 region: CASQTSGWSYEQYF. The DNA of the CDR3 is TGTGCCAGCCAAACTAGCGGGTGGTCCTACGAGCAGTACTTC.

The rearrangement joins TRBV28 to TRBJ1-4, with 9 bases aligning to TRBD1. This CDR3 spans 19 amino acids. With V trimmed by 2 bases and J by 10 bases, 20 bases remained unmatched. In germline, CDR1 is MDHEN, CDR2 SYDVKM. CDR3 nucleotides: TGTGCCAGCAGTTTAGGGGGTCGGGGGACAGGGTTAGTATGGCGAAAACTGTTTTTT. Translating it yields CASSLGGRGTGLVWRKLFF. Full variable domain (missing parts from reference TRBV28 and TRBJ1-4): DVKVTQSSRYLVKRTGEKVFLECVQDMDHENMFWYRQDPGLGLRLIYFSYDVKMKEKGDIPEGYSVSREKKERFSLILESASTNQTSMYLCASSLGGRGTGLVWRKLFFGSGTQLSVL.

The CDR3 sequence is CASSQEAGGIHNEQFF. CDR3 nucleotides: TGCGCCAGCAGCCAAGAAGCGGGAGGGATCCACAATGAGCAGTTCTTC. The gene calls are TRBV4-1 and TRBJ2-1, with TRBD2 identical over 10 bases. The CDR3 covers 16 residues. The germline V gene encodes CDR1 MGHRA and CDR2 YSYEKL. Trimming took 0 bases from V and 5 from J; bases not matched to a gene: 4.

The chain couples TRBV15 to TRBJ2-7; D is perhaps TRBD2 (5 bases). The CDR3 extends over 13 amino acids. Trimming removed 0 bases from V and 5 bases from J, with 8 bases in between. Germline CDR1 LNHNV, CDR2 YYDKDF (reference sequence). In nucleotides, the CDR3 is TGTGCCACCAGCAGAGATGTCGGGGACGAGCAGTACTTC. Its translation: CATSRDVGDEQYF. Variable domain in full (rest from reference TRBV15 and TRBJ2-7): DAMVIQNPRYQVTQFGKPVTLSCSQTLNHNVMYWYQQKSSQAPKLLFHYYDKDFNNEADTPDNFQSRRPNTSFCFLDIRSPGLGDTAMYLCATSRDVGDEQYFGPGTRLTVT.

Points on this clone: The junction departs from the called germline gene at one end, perhaps through a read error. The sample holds other DNA sequences that translate to the same CDR3. The rearrangement uses TRBV7-2 and TRBJ1-5; D gene uncertain. The CDR3 totals 13 residues. CDR1 and CDR2 (germline): SGHTA, FQGNSA. The chain's CDR3 is CASSFQQLGPQHF. The CDR3 region has the DNA TGCGCCAGCAGCTTCCAACAGCTGGGGCCCCAGCATTTT.

This clone has a handful of counts. This chain links TRBV19 with TRBJ1-1; 8 nucleotides line up with TRBD1. This CDR3 comprises 17 residues. The J segment lost 4 bases and the V segment lost 5 bases, leaving 15 bases of the junction unmatched. The germline CDR1 and CDR2 sequences are LNHDA and SQIVND (reference sequence). CDR3 in DNA: TGTGCCAGTAGTGAGACGCCGGGACAGGCGACCGGCACTGAAGCTTTCTTT. As protein: CASSETPGQATGTEAFF.

V gene TRBV5-8 combines with J gene TRBJ2-7; 7 nucleotides agree with TRBD1. J lost 4 bases, V lost 2 bases, and 6 bases had no gene match. Germline-derived CDR1 and CDR2 are SGHTS and YDEGEE. The CDR3 loop spans 14 amino acids. The CDR3 sequence is CASSFGTETYEQYF. CDR3 DNA: TGTGCCAGCAGCTTTGGGACAGAGACTTACGAGCAGTACTTC.